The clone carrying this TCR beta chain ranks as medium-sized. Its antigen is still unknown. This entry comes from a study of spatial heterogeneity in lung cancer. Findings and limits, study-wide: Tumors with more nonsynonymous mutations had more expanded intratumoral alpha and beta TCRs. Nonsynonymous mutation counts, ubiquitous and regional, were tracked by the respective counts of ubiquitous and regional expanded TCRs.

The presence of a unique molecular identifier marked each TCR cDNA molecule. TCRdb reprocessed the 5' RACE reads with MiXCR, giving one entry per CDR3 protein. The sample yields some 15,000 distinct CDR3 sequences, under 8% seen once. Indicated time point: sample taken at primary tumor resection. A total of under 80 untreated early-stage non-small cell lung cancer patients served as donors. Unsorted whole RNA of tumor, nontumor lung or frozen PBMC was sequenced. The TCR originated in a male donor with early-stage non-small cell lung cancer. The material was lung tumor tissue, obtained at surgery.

CDR3 protein: CASSLDRRVNTEAFF. The CDR3 region has the DNA TGTGCCAGCAGCTTGGATAGGAGGGTGAACACTGAAGCTTTCTTT. The chain recombines TRBV11-1 with TRBJ1-1, with D hard to call. Germline loops: CDR1 SGHAT, CDR2 FQDESV (reference sequence). With 3 bases removed from V and 0 bases from J, the gap between germline ends came to 11 bases. The CDR3 covers 15 residues.